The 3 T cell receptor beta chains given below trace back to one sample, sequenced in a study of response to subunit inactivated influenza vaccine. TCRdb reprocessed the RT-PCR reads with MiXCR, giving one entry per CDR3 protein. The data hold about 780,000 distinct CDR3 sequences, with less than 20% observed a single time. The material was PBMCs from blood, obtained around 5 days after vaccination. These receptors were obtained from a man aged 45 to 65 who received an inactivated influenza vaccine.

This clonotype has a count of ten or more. This chain's CDR3 is CASSLSRFETQYF. CDR3 DNA sequence: TGTGCCAGCAGTTTATCCAGGTTCGAGACCCAGTACTTC. This rearrangement joins TRBV12-3 or TRBV12-4 to TRBJ2-5, with D unclear. The CDR3 loop spans 13 amino acids. V gave up 2 bases and J gave up 5 bases, with 9 bases separating them.

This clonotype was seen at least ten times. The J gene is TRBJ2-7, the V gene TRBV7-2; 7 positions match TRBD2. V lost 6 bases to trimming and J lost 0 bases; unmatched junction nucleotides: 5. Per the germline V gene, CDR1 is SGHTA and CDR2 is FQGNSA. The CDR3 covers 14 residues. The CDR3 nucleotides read TGTGCCAGCAGTTCTAGCGGCAGCTCCTACGAGCAGTACTTC. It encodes CASSSSGSSYEQYF. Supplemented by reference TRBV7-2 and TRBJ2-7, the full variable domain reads GAGVSQSPSNKVTEKGKDVELRCDPISGHTALYWYRQSLGQGLEFLIYFQGNSAPDKSGLPSDRFSAERTGGSVSTLTIQRTQQEDSAVYLCASSSSGSSYEQYFGPGTRLTVT.

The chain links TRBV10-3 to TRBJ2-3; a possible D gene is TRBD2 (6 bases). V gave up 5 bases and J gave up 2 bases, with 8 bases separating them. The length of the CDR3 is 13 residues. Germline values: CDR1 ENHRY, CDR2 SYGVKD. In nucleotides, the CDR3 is TGTGCCATCAGTCGGGACTCCACAGATACGCAGTATTTT. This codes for CAISRDSTDTQYF.